The clone carrying this T cell receptor beta chain occurred many times. For the second PCR, which ran for roughly 6 to 12 cycles, a sample-barcoded 5' primer and a J-beta primer mix were used. TCRdb re-called the 5' RACE reads with MiXCR, one entry per CDR3 protein. The table lists approximately 800,000 distinct CDR3 sequences, roughly 26% of them singletons. The data derive from a study of blood T cells in healthy people across ages. Per the germline V gene, CDR1 is ENHRY and CDR2 is SYGVKD. V lost 0 bases and J lost 4, with 9 bases in between. The CDR3 runs to 15 residues. This sample was also put to use in a study of T cells of mothers and their children.

This chain links TRBV10-3 with TRBJ2-2; D call uncertain. Sequenced material: blood. This receptor was identified in a boy younger than 18 in good health. CDR3 nucleotide sequence: TGTGCCATCAGTGAGTCGGGCGTCCGCACCGGGGAGCTGTTTTTT. This gives the protein CAISESGVRTGELFF.